The sample holds many counts of the clone carrying this T cell receptor (beta chain). What it binds is unknown. The data belong to a study of T cells in Graves' hyperthyroidism and ophthalmopathy. The V and J ends lost 6 bases and 5 bases, in that order; junction bases with no gene match: 5. CDR3 length equals 13 residues. From germline, CDR1 is MNHEY and CDR2 SMNVEV (reference sequence). Regarding the study as a whole: Ophthalmopathy cases were set apart from stable hyperthyroidism by a 13 V-J model.

Amplification of TCR beta CDR3 regions was performed using RNA transcripts as template. The TCR CDR3 first-round RT-PCR relied on the HTBI primer set. One entry per CDR3 protein results from TCRdb running MiXCR on the multiplex PCR reads. The sample has around 300,000 distinct CDR3 sequences; around 20% are singletons. At least 3 on the Clinical Activity Score was recorded for ophthalmopathy patients, who also had NOSPECS grade at least 4 and duration under 3 months. Those patients with uncontrolled infection, other autoimmune disease, pregnancy or lactation were excluded. Diagnosing involved the use of clinical symptoms, serum thyroxine and TRAb, thyroid ultrasound and orbital computed tomography.

This chain connects TRBV27 to TRBJ1-1, with TRBD1 matching over 8 bases. Sequencing was done on a sample of blood. The TCR was taken from a man aged 30 to 45 with Graves' ophthalmopathy. The CDR3, as DNA: TGTGCCAGCAGAGACAGGGGCGTGACTGAAGCTTTCTTT. Translation gives CASRDRGVTEAFF.